The entry below describes one T cell receptor (beta chain). The target antigen is unknown. The ends lost 4 bases at V and 5 bases at J; junction bases unmatched: 6. The CDR3 extends over 14 amino acids. CDR1 and CDR2 (germline): SGHNT, YYREEE (reference sequence). The naive CD8 fraction comprised CD45RO-negative cells positively selected for CCR7 and excluded terminally differentiated effector memory CD45RA+ cells. Replicate PCRs run on sorted subsets employed approximately 0.2 ug DNA, tens of thousands of T cell genomes. Data came from immunoSEQ multiplex PCR; TCRdb stores just in-frame clones and leaves some out. The sample shows millions of clones, approximately 95% of them seen only once. These data belong to a study of shared clonotypes between healthy human individuals. The study's findings and limits: Even with large depth, rarefaction showed that sorted-subset sequencing was incomplete.

This sequence originates from a man aged 18 to 30 in good health. The specimen was naive CD8+ T cells sorted from blood. The V call is TRBV5-4, the J call TRBJ2-5, with TRBD1 identical over 9 bases. This chain's CDR3 is CASSVGQGGETQYF. The CDR3 coding sequence is TGTGCCAGCAGCGTGGGACAGGGAGGGGAGACCCAGTACTTC.